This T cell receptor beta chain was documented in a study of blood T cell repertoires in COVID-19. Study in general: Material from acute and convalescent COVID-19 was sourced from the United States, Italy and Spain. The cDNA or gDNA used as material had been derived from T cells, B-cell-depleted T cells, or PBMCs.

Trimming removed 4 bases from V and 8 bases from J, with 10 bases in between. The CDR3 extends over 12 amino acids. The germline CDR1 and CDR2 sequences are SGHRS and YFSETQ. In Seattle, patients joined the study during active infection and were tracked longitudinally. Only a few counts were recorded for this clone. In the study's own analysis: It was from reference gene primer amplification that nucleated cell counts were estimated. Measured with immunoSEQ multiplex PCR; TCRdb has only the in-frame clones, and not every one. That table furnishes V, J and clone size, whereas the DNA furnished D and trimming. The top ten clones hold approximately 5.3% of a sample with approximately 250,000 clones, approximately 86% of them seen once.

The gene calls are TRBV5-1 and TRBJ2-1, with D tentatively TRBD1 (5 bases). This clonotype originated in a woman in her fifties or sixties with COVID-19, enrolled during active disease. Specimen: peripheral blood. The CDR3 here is CASSPGSDEQFF. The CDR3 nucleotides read TGCGCCAGCAGCCCAGGGTCGGATGAGCAGTTCTTC.